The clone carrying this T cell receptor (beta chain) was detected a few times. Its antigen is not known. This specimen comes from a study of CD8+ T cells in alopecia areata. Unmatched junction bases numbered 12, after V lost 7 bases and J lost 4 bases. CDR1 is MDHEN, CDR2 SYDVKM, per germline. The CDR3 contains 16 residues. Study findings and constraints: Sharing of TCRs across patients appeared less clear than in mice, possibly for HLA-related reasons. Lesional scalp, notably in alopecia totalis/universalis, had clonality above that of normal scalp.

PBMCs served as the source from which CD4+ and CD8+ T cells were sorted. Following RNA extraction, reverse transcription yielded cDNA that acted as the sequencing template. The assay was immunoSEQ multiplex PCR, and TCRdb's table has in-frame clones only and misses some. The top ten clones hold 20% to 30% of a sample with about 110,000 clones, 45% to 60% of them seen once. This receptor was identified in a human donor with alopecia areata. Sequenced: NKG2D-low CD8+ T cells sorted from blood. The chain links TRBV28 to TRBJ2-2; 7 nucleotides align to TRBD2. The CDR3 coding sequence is TGTGCCAGCACTGGACTAGTTGACGCCCCCACCGGGGAGCTGTTTTTT. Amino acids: CASTGLVDAPTGELFF.